Listed here are 30 T cell receptor beta chains from one sample, sequenced in a study of blood T cell repertoires in COVID-19. Measured with immunoSEQ multiplex PCR; TCRdb has only the in-frame clones, and not every one. The top ten clones hold 2.3% of a sample with about 120,000 clones, 78% of them seen once. The sequencing sample was made of peripheral blood. The receptors derive from a man between 65 and 85 years old with acute or convalescent COVID-19.

The chain uses TRBV19 and TRBJ1-2, with 8 bases aligning to TRBD1. This CDR3 is 14 amino acids long. Germline-derived CDR1 and CDR2 are LNHDA and SQIVND (reference sequence). J was trimmed by 1 base and V by 6 bases; bases with no gene match: 4. CDR3 protein: CASSRGRDNYGYTF. For the CDR3, the DNA is TGTGCCAGTAGCAGGGGGCGGGATAACTATGGCTACACCTTC.

In its sample, this clone was seen once. V is TRBV18 and J is TRBJ2-7; D is possibly TRBD2 (6 bases). The CDR3 sequence is 14 residues long. V lost 4 bases and J lost 5, with 15 bases in between. Germline CDR1 is KGHSH and CDR2 is LQKENI. CDR3 nucleotides: TGTGCCAGCTCACGCTCGAGGGAGGTCGACGAGCAGTACTTC. As protein: CASSRSREVDEQYF.

The chain is built from TRBV6-5 and TRBJ1-4; 8 nucleotides match TRBD1. Trimming cost V 6 bases and J 8 bases; bases outside gene matches: 8. CDR3 length equals 14 residues. CDR1 is MNHEY, CDR2 SVGAGI, per germline. This CDR3 is CASRPTGGPEKLFF. The CDR3 coding sequence is TGTGCCAGCAGACCCACAGGGGGGCCAGAAAAACTGTTTTTT.

The chain carries TRBV2 and TRBJ1-2; TRBD1 is a possible D gene (5 bases). The CDR3 is 15 residues long. CDR1 and CDR2 from the germline V gene are SNHLY and FYNNEI. V was cut by 4 bases and J by 1 base, with 13 bases left in between. CDR3 in amino acids: CASSAGGTHNYGYTF. In DNA, the CDR3 is TGTGCCAGCAGTGCAGGAGGGACCCATAACTATGGCTACACCTTC.

V is TRBV7-2 and J is TRBJ1-2; TRBD1 is a possible D gene (6 bases). The CDR3 contains 15 residues. V lost 5 bases and J lost 7, with 20 bases in between. CDR1 is SGHTA and CDR2 is FQGNSA in the germline V gene. CDR3 sequence reads: CASSPYRVSVSGYTF. DNA for the CDR3: TGTGCCAGCAGCCCTTACAGGGTGAGCGTCTCTGGCTACACCTTC. The entire variable domain, with the rest obtained from reference TRBV7-2 and TRBJ1-2, is as follows: GAGVSQSPSNKVTEKGKDVELRCDPISGHTALYWYRQSLGQGLEFLIYFQGNSAPDKSGLPSDRFSAERTGGSVSTLTIQRTQQEDSAVYLCASSPYRVSVSGYTFGSGTRLTVV.

V usage is TRBV6-1 and J usage is TRBJ1-5; D is undetermined. Germline CDR1 MNHNS, CDR2 SASEGT. The CDR3 is 13 residues long. V dropped 3 bases and J dropped 6 bases, with 9 bases sitting between them. Here the CDR3 reads CASSDGISQPQHF. As DNA, the CDR3 is TGTGCCAGCAGTGACGGTATCTCTCAGCCCCAGCATTTT.

This clone has a handful of counts. Additional DNA sequences in this sample encode the identical CDR3. The CDR3 DNA reads TGCGCCAGCAGCTTGGCGGGGGGACAAGAGACCCAGTACTTC. Protein product: CASSLAGGQETQYF. The rearrangement uses TRBV5-1 and TRBJ2-5, with 7 nucleotides matching TRBD2. J was trimmed by 2 bases and V by 0 bases; bases with no gene match: 1. CDR3 length equals 14 residues. Germline-derived CDR1 and CDR2 are SGHRS and YFSETQ.

On this clone: The same CDR3 arises from other DNA sequences in this sample as well. The chain recombines TRBV4-1 with TRBJ1-2; 9 bases are a match to TRBD1. The CDR3 sequence is 15 residues long. V gave up 0 bases and J gave up 4 bases; unmatched junction bases: 3. Germline CDR1 reads MGHRA; CDR2 reads YSYEKL. CDR3 sequence: CASSQEGQGPYGYTF. The CDR3 coding sequence is TGCGCCAGCAGCCAAGAGGGACAGGGCCCCTATGGCTACACCTTC.

This clone was detected many times. This chain joins TRBV7-9 and TRBJ1-5; weak D call: TRBD1 (6 bases). Germline CDR1 and CDR2: SEHNR and FQNEAQ (reference sequence). The CDR3 sequence is 15 residues long. V was cut by 2 bases and J by 7 bases, with 15 bases left in between. CDR3 DNA: TGTGCCAGCAGCTTAAATCCGGGGCAGGGGCAGCCCCAGCATTTT. Protein sequence: CASSLNPGQGQPQHF.

This sequence joins TRBV4-1 and TRBJ1-2, with a weak D call TRBD1 (6 bases). CDR1 and CDR2 (germline): MGHRA, YSYEKL. Deletions cut 4 bases from V and 8 bases from J, with 20 bases between. The CDR3 is 15 residues long. The CDR3 DNA is TGCGCCAGCAGCCTCCAAAGGGGGGGAATGCAGGGCTACACCTTC. Translation gives CASSLQRGGMQGYTF.

The chain carries TRBV7-2 and TRBJ1-4; a possible D gene is TRBD1 (5 bases). Germline values: CDR1 SGHTA, CDR2 FQGNSA. V shed 1 base and J shed 7 bases, with 13 bases lying between them. The CDR3 length is 15 residues. CDR3 protein: CASSLGQGRFEKLFF. The CDR3 DNA sequence: TGTGCCAGCAGCTTAGGGCAGGGAAGGTTTGAAAAACTGTTTTTT.

V and J are TRBV4-3 and TRBJ2-7, with D possibly matching TRBD2 (6 bases). V dropped 4 bases and J dropped 0 bases, with 16 bases sitting between them. Germline lookup yields CDR1 LGHNA and CDR2 YSLEER. The CDR3 consists of 16 residues. Here the CDR3 DNA reads TGCGCCAGCAGCCCGAGACTAGGAACCAGCTCCTACGAGCAGTACTTC. Amino acids: CASSPRLGTSSYEQYF.

This clone has just one count. The rearrangement joins TRBV11-2 to TRBJ2-2, with D possibly matching TRBD1 (6 bases). Trimming stripped 2 bases from V and 4 bases from J, with 14 bases between. This CDR3 comprises 16 residues. Germline V CDR1 and CDR2: SGHAT, FQNNGV. The CDR3 sequence is CASSLFQGWGTGELFF. The CDR3 DNA reads TGTGCCAGCAGCTTATTTCAGGGGTGGGGCACCGGGGAGCTGTTTTTT.

This chain uses TRBV7-9 with TRBJ1-5, with D perhaps matching TRBD1 (5 bases). The CDR3 sequence is 12 residues long. Germline-derived CDR1 and CDR2 are SEHNR and FQNEAQ (reference sequence). Trimming took off 5 bases at V and 9 bases at J, with 11 bases between the two ends. CDR3 sequence reads: CASSTGLLPQHF. DNA of the CDR3: TGTGCCAGCAGCACGGGACTTTTGCCCCAGCATTTT.

The CDR3 nucleotides are TGTGCCAGCTCACCCCAGGGACAGGGAAATCAGCCCCAGCATTTT. Translating gives CASSPQGQGNQPQHF. The chain uses TRBV18 and TRBJ1-5, with 9 bases that match TRBD1. The V gene end was trimmed by 3 bases and the J gene end by 4 bases; junction bases not matched to a gene: 4. CDR1 is KGHSH and CDR2 is LQKENI in the germline V gene. This CDR3 has 15 amino acids. The whole variable domain, remainder taken from reference TRBV18 and TRBJ1-5, is NAGVMQNPRHLVRRRGQEARLRCSPMKGHSHVYWYRQLPEEGLKFMVYLQKENIIDESGMPKERFSAEFPKEGPSILRIQQVVRGDSAAYFCASSPQGQGNQPQHFGDGTRLSIL.

This chain uses TRBV5-1 with TRBJ2-1; 11 bases match TRBD1. There are 16 residues in the CDR3. V lost 4 bases and J lost 2; bases outside the gene matches: 5. Germline CDR1 and CDR2: SGHRS and YFSETQ. CDR3: CASSPGQGATYNEQFF. The DNA for the CDR3 is TGCGCCAGCAGCCCCGGACAGGGGGCAACCTACAATGAGCAGTTCTTC.

This chain joins TRBV4-3 and TRBJ2-7; D is perhaps TRBD1 (5 bases). The CDR3 runs to 17 residues. Looked up from germline, CDR1 is LGHNA and CDR2 is YSLEER. V was trimmed by 0 bases and J by 1 base, leaving 16 bases between them. The CDR3 loop is CASSQERGQKPSYEQYF. The CDR3 DNA follows: TGCGCCAGCAGCCAAGAAAGAGGACAAAAACCATCCTACGAGCAGTACTTC.

The chain is built from TRBV6-2 or TRBV6-3 and TRBJ1-1; weak D call: TRBD1 (5 bases). CDR1 is MNHEY, CDR2 SVGEGT, per germline. Trimming cost V 3 bases and J 0 bases, with 11 bases left between them. This CDR3 has 15 residues. CDR3 sequence: CASSYRAGVNTEAFF. The CDR3 DNA reads TGTGCCAGCAGTTATCGTGCGGGGGTGAACACTGAAGCTTTCTTT.

The DNA for the CDR3 is TGTGCCAGCAGCTCTCCGGACAGAAACTATGGCTACACCTTC. Translated: CASSSPDRNYGYTF. This rearrangement joins TRBV7-9 to TRBJ1-2; D might be TRBD1 (6 bases). Germline V lookup: CDR1 SEHNR, CDR2 FQNEAQ (reference sequence). V was trimmed by 4 bases and J by 2 bases, leaving 11 bases between them. The CDR3 runs 14 residues. The full variable domain, completed using reference TRBV7-9 and TRBJ1-2, is DTGVSQNPRHKITKRGQNVTFRCDPISEHNRLYWYRQTLGQGPEFLTYFQNEAQLEKSRLLSDRFSAERPKGSFSTLEIQRTEQGDSAMYLCASSSPDRNYGYTFGSGTRLTVV.

The gene calls are TRBV29-1 and TRBJ1-1; 9 nucleotides align to TRBD1. Per the germline V gene, CDR1 is SQVTM and CDR2 is ANQGSEA. The CDR3 covers 12 residues. V was clipped by 7 bases and J by 12 bases; unmatched bases: 12. For the CDR3, the DNA is TGCAGCGGCGGGGGGACAGGGTTAGCCTCTTTCTTT. This gives the protein CSGGGTGLASFF.

This clone was detected only a few times. The V and J genes are TRBV18 and TRBJ1-6; TRBD1 is a possible D gene (5 bases). The CDR3 covers 15 residues. Germline values: CDR1 KGHSH, CDR2 LQKENI. The V end was cut by 3 bases, the J end by 6 bases, with 12 bases between. CDR3 nucleotide sequence: TGTGCCAGCTCACCCGGCAGGGCCACTAATTCACCCCTCCACTTT. Its translation is CASSPGRATNSPLHF.

This chain joins TRBV7-2 and TRBJ2-5; 11 bases match TRBD2. This CDR3 comprises 16 residues. V trimming: 5 bases; J trimming: 4 bases; junction bases outside the gene matches: 9. Germline values: CDR1 SGHTA, CDR2 FQGNSA. The CDR3 DNA follows: TGTGCCAGCAGCCCTCCGGGACTAGCGGTGGGAGAGACCCAGTACTTC. Its translation is CASSPPGLAVGETQYF.

This chain joins TRBV12-3 or TRBV12-4 and TRBJ2-5; TRBD2 matches 10 bases. V was clipped by 7 bases and J by 5 bases; unmatched bases: 4. This CDR3 comprises 13 residues. The CDR3 loop is CASIKRGGETQYF. DNA of the CDR3: TGTGCCAGCATTAAGCGGGGGGGGGAGACCCAGTACTTC.

The chain joins TRBV7-9 to TRBJ1-1; TRBD1 agrees at 7 bases. The ends lost 6 bases at V and 1 base at J; junction bases unmatched: 11. The CDR3 has 16 residues. Per the germline V gene, CDR1 is SEHNR and CDR2 is FQNEAQ (reference sequence). The CDR3, as DNA: TGTGCCAGCAGGCCCGGGACAGCGGAACCGAACACTGAAGCTTTCTTT. Its translation: CASRPGTAEPNTEAFF.

The V and J genes are TRBV25-1 and TRBJ1-2; 9 bases line up with TRBD1. CDR3 length: 15 amino acids. V lost 6 bases, J lost 7 bases, and 12 bases stayed unmatched. CDR1 and CDR2 (germline): MGHDK, SYGVNS. CDR3 residues: CASSARTGVTFGYTF. In DNA form, the CDR3 reads TGTGCCAGCAGCGCTAGGACAGGGGTTACCTTTGGCTACACCTTC.

This clone occurred a few times. The chain couples TRBV12-3 or TRBV12-4 to TRBJ2-5; no clear D gene. The CDR3 contains 13 residues. The V end lost 3 bases, the J end lost 2 bases, and 7 bases lay between the germline ends. The CDR3 bases are TGTGCCAGCAGTTTGAGGTCGCAAGAGACCCAGTACTTC. It specifies CASSLRSQETQYF.

CDR3: CASSLFPPRQGLHGYTF. The DNA of the CDR3 is TGTGCCAGCAGCTTATTTCCCCCCCGACAGGGTCTCCATGGCTACACCTTC. This sequence joins TRBV7-9 and TRBJ1-2, with 7 positions matching TRBD1. Unmatched junction bases numbered 15, after V lost 2 bases and J lost 6 bases. The germline gives CDR1 SEHNR, CDR2 FQNEAQ (reference sequence). This CDR3 has 17 amino acids. The full variable domain, completed using reference TRBV7-9 and TRBJ1-2, is DTGVSQNPRHKITKRGQNVTFRCDPISEHNRLYWYRQTLGQGPEFLTYFQNEAQLEKSRLLSDRFSAERPKGSFSTLEIQRTEQGDSAMYLCASSLFPPRQGLHGYTFGSGTRLTVV.

J is TRBJ1-5 and V is TRBV19; D might be TRBD1 (5 bases). Germline V CDR1 and CDR2: LNHDA, SQIVND (reference sequence). V dropped 1 base and J dropped 4 bases, with 11 bases sitting between them. The CDR3 extends over 15 amino acids. This chain's CDR3 is CASSIGAGRNQPQHF. In DNA, the CDR3 is TGTGCCAGTAGTATAGGGGCAGGGCGGAATCAGCCCCAGCATTTT. The variable domain in full, with the rest retrieved from reference TRBV19 and TRBJ1-5, is DGGITQSPKYLFRKEGQNVTLSCEQNLNHDAMYWYRQDPGQGLRLIYYSQIVNDFQKGDIAEGYSVSREKKESFPLTVTSAQKNPTAFYLCASSIGAGRNQPQHFGDGTRLSIL.

The chain employs TRBV4-3 and TRBJ2-3; D may be TRBD1 (5 bases). Trimming removed 0 bases from V and 5 bases from J, with 15 bases in between. The V gene's germline CDR1 is LGHNA and CDR2 YSLEER. CDR3 length: 16 amino acids. CDR3 bases: TGCGCCAGCAGCCAAGATCAGTCAGGGAAAGGAGATACGCAGTATTTT. Its protein product is CASSQDQSGKGDTQYF.

This chain joins TRBV6-5 and TRBJ1-1; 7 nucleotides align to TRBD1. With 5 bases clipped from V and 4 bases from J, the junction kept 7 bases outside the gene matches. Germline CDR1 reads MNHEY; CDR2 reads SVGAGI. CDR3 length equals 14 residues. CDR3 loop: CASSLNRGFTEAFF. CDR3 coding DNA: TGTGCCAGCAGTCTCAACAGGGGATTCACTGAAGCTTTCTTT.